The next 30 T cell receptor beta chains were all read from a single sample in a study of spatial heterogeneity in lung cancer. TCRdb itself ran the 5' RACE reads through MiXCR, one entry per CDR3 protein. The repertoire holds roughly 120,000 distinct CDR3 sequences, roughly an eighth seen once, with approximately 15% in the top ten. Time point meaning: blood at routine non-recurrence follow-up after resection. Without sorting, whole RNA was sequenced from tumor, nontumor lung or frozen PBMC. Here the sequenced sample was PBMCs, taken at follow-up. Receptors were obtained from a male donor with early-stage non-small cell lung cancer.

This clonotype was seen more than once but under ten times. The chain recombines TRBV7-2 with TRBJ1-5; no clear D. CDR3 length equals 12 residues. Germline CDR1 and CDR2: SGHTA and FQGNSA. V was cut by 5 bases and J by 9 bases, with 11 bases left in between. The DNA for the CDR3 is TGTGCCAGCAGCCTAAATAGATCGCCCCAGCATTTT. Protein sequence: CASSLNRSPQHF.

This clonotype showed up many times. V and J are TRBV29-1 and TRBJ1-2; 8 nucleotides match TRBD1. V shed 7 bases, J shed 10 bases, and the junction held 14 bases outside the gene matches. CDR3 size: 13 residues. Germline V gene sequence: CDR1 SQVTM, CDR2 ANQGSEA. Here the CDR3 reads CSARGGTGLPYTF. The CDR3 DNA sequence: TGCAGCGCCCGAGGGGGGACAGGCCTCCCCTACACCTTC.

This chain uses TRBV5-4 with TRBJ1-2, with D possibly TRBD1 on 6 matching bases. Germline CDR1 SGHNT, CDR2 YYREEE (reference sequence). The V end was cut by 4 bases, the J end by 4 bases, with 11 bases between. The CDR3 runs to 13 residues. CDR3 protein: CASSGDNSYGYTF. The CDR3 DNA reads TGTGCCAGCAGCGGGGACAACAGCTATGGCTACACCTTC.

Written as DNA, the CDR3 is TGTGCCACCAGCAGAGATGGGCAGGGGCGAGAGACCCAGTACTTC. Translation gives CATSRDGQGRETQYF. The chain uses TRBV15 and TRBJ2-5; tentative D call: TRBD1 (6 bases). The CDR3 is 15 residues long. Germline V gives CDR1 LNHNV, CDR2 YYDKDF (reference sequence). V dropped 0 bases and J dropped 4 bases, with 12 bases sitting between them.

This clonotype was detected a few times. The chain joins TRBV28 to TRBJ2-2; D is possibly TRBD2 (5 bases). Germline V gene data show CDR1 as MDHEN and CDR2 as SYDVKM. V lost 6 bases to trimming and J lost 3 bases, with 8 bases between them. The CDR3 totals 13 residues. CDR3 amino acids: CASSRGYTGELFF. The CDR3 bases are TGTGCCAGCAGCCGAGGGTACACCGGGGAGCTGTTTTTT.

The chain recombines TRBV18 with TRBJ2-7; D tentatively reads TRBD1 or TRBD2 (6 bases each). With 8 bases removed from V and 6 bases from J, the gap between germline ends came to 23 bases. The germline CDR1 and CDR2 sequences are KGHSH and LQKENI. There are 15 residues in the CDR3. CDR3 in DNA: TGTGCCAGCACCCAGCTGGGGGGCGGCCTGCTCGAGCAGTACTTC. Protein product: CASTQLGGGLLEQYF.

This clonotype was counted many times. One junction end does not reproduce the germline sequence, and a read error may be involved. J is TRBJ2-3 and V is TRBV7-7; 8 positions match TRBD2. CDR3 size: 15 residues. Germline assignment: CDR1 SSHAT and CDR2 FNYEAQ (reference sequence). CDR3 in amino acids: CASSPGGGSTDTQYF. The CDR3 nucleotides are TGTGCTAGCAGCCCGGGAGGGGGGTCCACAGATACGCAGTATTTT.

This clonotype was observed a handful of times. The chain combines TRBV6-2 or TRBV6-3 with TRBJ1-2; a possible D gene is TRBD1 (6 bases). Germline loops: CDR1 MNHEY, CDR2 SVGEGT. The V gene lost 6 bases and the J gene lost 5 bases, with 13 bases spanning the gap. The CDR3 totals 13 residues. The CDR3 DNA is TGTGCCAGCAGACCAACAGGGAGGTATGGCTACACCTTC. It yields the protein CASRPTGRYGYTF.

This chain connects TRBV7-9 to TRBJ1-2; D may be TRBD1 (6 bases). The CDR3 spans 15 residues. Trimming cost V 1 base and J 6 bases, with 15 bases left between them. Germline CDR1 reads SEHNR; CDR2 reads FQNEAQ (reference sequence). The CDR3 region is CASSLESLDSNGYTF. The CDR3 DNA follows: TGTGCCAGCAGCTTAGAAAGTCTGGACAGCAATGGCTACACCTTC.

This clonotype was counted at least ten times. The J gene is TRBJ2-5, the V gene TRBV29-1; TRBD2 aligns across 8 bases. There are 13 residues in the CDR3. Losses at the gene ends were 7 bases for V and 4 bases for J; bases not matched to a gene: 8. Germline V lookup: CDR1 SQVTM, CDR2 ANQGSEA. CDR3 region: CSAGLAPRETQYF. CDR3 bases: TGCAGCGCCGGACTAGCCCCACGAGAGACCCAGTACTTC.

This clonotype was found a few times. V usage is TRBV5-1 and J usage is TRBJ2-7; unclear D gene. Germline CDR1 is SGHRS and CDR2 is YFSETQ. V was trimmed by 4 bases and J by 2 bases, leaving 7 bases between them. The CDR3 sequence is 12 residues long. The DNA of the CDR3 is TGCGCCAGCAGCGACTTGACCTACGAGCAGTACTTC. Its translation is CASSDLTYEQYF.

This clonotype has a handful of counts. The chain employs TRBV4-1 and TRBJ2-7; D unclear. The V and J ends lost 4 bases and 6 bases respectively, with 16 bases between them. Per the germline V gene, CDR1 is MGHRA and CDR2 is YSYEKL. The CDR3 consists of 14 residues. Here the CDR3 reads CASSPGWSVFEQYF. DNA for the CDR3: TGCGCCAGCAGCCCGGGCTGGTCTGTCTTCGAGCAGTACTTC.

The rearrangement joins TRBV18 to TRBJ1-1, with 9 bases aligning to TRBD1. There are 17 residues in the CDR3. V was pared by 4 bases and J by 0 bases, with 9 bases of the junction left unmatched. Germline lookup yields CDR1 KGHSH and CDR2 LQKENI. The CDR3 coding sequence is TGTGCCAGCTCACGGGGACAGGGATTAGGAATGAACACTGAAGCTTTCTTT. Residues: CASSRGQGLGMNTEAFF. The full variable domain, rest sourced from reference TRBV18 and TRBJ1-1, is NAGVMQNPRHLVRRRGQEARLRCSPMKGHSHVYWYRQLPEEGLKFMVYLQKENIIDESGMPKERFSAEFPKEGPSILRIQQVVRGDSAAYFCASSRGQGLGMNTEAFFGQGTRLTVV.

There are many counts of this clonotype. The gene calls are TRBV7-2 and TRBJ2-3, with D perhaps TRBD2 (6 bases). The V and J ends lost 4 bases and 0 bases respectively, with 11 bases between them. The CDR3 runs 15 residues. Looked up from germline, CDR1 is SGHTA and CDR2 is FQGNSA. The CDR3: CASSWGGTSTDTQYF. The CDR3, as DNA: TGTGCCAGCAGCTGGGGAGGTACTAGCACAGATACGCAGTATTTT.

This clonotype appeared a few times. The chain has TRBV12-3 or TRBV12-4 and TRBJ1-1; 7 nucleotides align to TRBD1. The CDR3 sequence is 15 residues long. Trimming cost V 6 bases and J 7 bases; bases outside gene matches: 14. The CDR3 bases are TGTGCCAGCAGCCCAGGGGGGTACAGGGGAAATGAAGCTTTCTTT. It encodes CASSPGGYRGNEAFF.

Many counts were recorded for this clonotype. The genes are TRBV27 and TRBJ2-1; D remains ambiguous. CDR1 MNHEY and CDR2 SMNVEV come from the germline V gene (reference sequence). V was cut by 2 bases and J by 7 bases, with 6 bases left in between. This CDR3 comprises 12 residues. As DNA, the CDR3 is TGTGCCAGCAGTTTAGGGTGGAATGAGCAGTTCTTC. Its translation: CASSLGWNEQFF.

This clonotype was seen many times. The V and J genes are TRBV29-1 and TRBJ1-2; 7 bases fit TRBD1. J gave up 3 bases and V 3 bases, and 4 bases lay outside the gene matches. This CDR3 has 13 residues. CDR1 SQVTM and CDR2 ANQGSEA come from the germline V gene. The CDR3 loop is CSVDDRVDYGYTF. In nucleotides, the CDR3 is TGCAGCGTTGATGACAGGGTGGACTATGGCTACACCTTC.

This chain connects TRBV28 to TRBJ1-1; perhaps TRBD1 as D (5 bases). This CDR3 spans 15 amino acids. V was pared by 5 bases and J by 3 bases, with 16 bases between. Germline CDR1 and CDR2: MDHEN and SYDVKM. The CDR3, as DNA: TGTGCCAGCAGTCCACGAGGGAGGGGTGACACTGAAGCTTTCTTT. Its translation: CASSPRGRGDTEAFF.

This clonotype was counted between two and nine times. The V gene is TRBV12-3 or TRBV12-4, the J gene TRBJ1-5; D is ambiguous. The CDR3 has 13 amino acids. Deletions cut 3 bases from V and 4 bases from J, with 7 bases between. CDR3 in amino acids: CASSLDQNQPQHF. The CDR3 coding sequence is TGTGCCAGCAGTTTGGACCAGAATCAGCCCCAGCATTTT.

V is TRBV19 and J is TRBJ1-5; TRBD1 matches 9 bases. The germline CDR1 and CDR2 sequences are LNHDA and SQIVND (reference sequence). V shed 5 bases, J shed 0 bases, and the junction held 8 bases outside the gene matches. CDR3 length equals 17 residues. Here the CDR3 reads CASSPPWGQGSNQPQHF. The CDR3 nucleotides are TGTGCCAGTAGTCCGCCTTGGGGACAGGGTAGCAATCAGCCCCAGCATTTT. The complete variable domain, with remaining parts taken from reference TRBV19 and TRBJ1-5, reads DGGITQSPKYLFRKEGQNVTLSCEQNLNHDAMYWYRQDPGQGLRLIYYSQIVNDFQKGDIAEGYSVSREKKESFPLTVTSAQKNPTAFYLCASSPPWGQGSNQPQHFGDGTRLSIL.

In its sample, this clonotype was seen many times. This chain joins TRBV6-5 and TRBJ2-7, with TRBD1 matching 7 bases. J was trimmed by 1 base and V by 6 bases; bases with no gene match: 18. The germline V gene encodes CDR1 MNHEY and CDR2 SVGAGI. The length of the CDR3 is 18 residues. The DNA of the CDR3 is TGTGCCAGCAGGGATTCGACAGGGAACACCCCAAAGTCCTACGAGCAGTACTTC. Residues: CASRDSTGNTPKSYEQYF.

This clonotype showed up many times. The V gene is TRBV19, the J gene TRBJ2-7; weak D call: TRBD1 (6 bases). The CDR3 has 13 residues. Trimming cost V 9 bases and J 3 bases, with 15 bases left between them. Germline loops: CDR1 LNHDA, CDR2 SQIVND (reference sequence). DNA of the CDR3: TGTGCCAGCTCCTGGGGGCGAGGCTACGAGCAGTACTTC. Its translation is CASSWGRGYEQYF.

This clonotype was seen a few times. The chain recombines TRBV7-9 with TRBJ1-2, with unresolved D. The V end lost 6 bases, the J end lost 8 bases, and 10 bases lay between the germline ends. The germline V gene encodes CDR1 SEHNR and CDR2 FQNEAQ (reference sequence). CDR3 size: 11 residues. CDR3: CASRSSGGYTF. CDR3 sequence (DNA): TGTGCCAGCAGGAGCTCCGGGGGCTACACCTTC.

This rearrangement joins TRBV20-1 to TRBJ2-3; 12 bases align to TRBD2. The V gene's germline CDR1 is DFQATT and CDR2 SNEGSKA (reference sequence). The junction had 11 bases not matched to a gene; V was cut back by 5 bases and J by 8 bases. The CDR3 is made up of 15 amino acids. CDR3 sequence (DNA): TGCAGTGCTCGGACTAGCGGGACCTCCTCCGGTACGCAGTATTTT. This codes for CSARTSGTSSGTQYF.

In this sample, this clonotype turned up many times. This chain joins TRBV6-2 or TRBV6-3 and TRBJ2-1; tentatively, D is TRBD1 or TRBD2 (5 bases each). This CDR3 has 16 amino acids. CDR1 and CDR2 (germline): MNHEY, SVGEGT. V was shortened by 2 bases and J by 0 bases, with 11 bases between the two germline ends. The CDR3 coding sequence is TGTGCCAGCAGTTACGGCCCCGGGACCTCCTACAATGAGCAGTTCTTC. Its protein product is CASSYGPGTSYNEQFF.

This clonotype has ten or more counts. The gene calls are TRBV7-3 and TRBJ1-2, with TRBD1 matching 8 bases. Germline CDR1 is SGHTA and CDR2 is FQGTGA. With 4 bases clipped from V and 6 bases from J, the junction kept 4 bases outside the gene matches. This CDR3 has 13 residues. This CDR3 reads CASSSPGQDGYTF. For the CDR3, the DNA is TGTGCCAGCAGCTCTCCGGGACAGGATGGCTACACCTTC.

This clonotype showed up many times. The CDR3 is CSAIPGSTYEQYF. The CDR3 region has the DNA TGCAGTGCCATTCCCGGCAGCACCTACGAGCAGTACTTC. V usage is TRBV20-1 and J usage is TRBJ2-7; D unclear. The ends were cut back, 6 bases at V and 2 bases at J, with 14 bases in the middle. The CDR3 totals 13 residues. Germline CDR1 DFQATT, CDR2 SNEGSKA (reference sequence).

This clonotype appeared many times. V and J are TRBV4-1 and TRBJ1-5; 9 bases agree with TRBD1. This CDR3 spans 17 amino acids. After removal of 0 bases from V and 2 bases from J, the junction contained 5 bases not matched to a gene. Germline V gene sequence: CDR1 MGHRA, CDR2 YSYEKL. The CDR3 reads CASSQDETGGGNQPQHF. CDR3 nucleotide sequence: TGCGCCAGCAGCCAAGATGAGACAGGGGGAGGCAATCAGCCCCAGCATTTT.

This chain joins TRBV20-1 and TRBJ1-6; a weak D match, TRBD1 (6 bases). Trimming took 3 bases from V and 7 from J, leaving 16 bases between them. CDR1 and CDR2 (germline): DFQATT, SNEGSKA (reference sequence). The CDR3 runs 15 residues. The CDR3 nucleotides are TGCAGTGCTAGCCATGAAGGGGGAAGGAATTCACCCCTCCACTTT. This sequence encodes CSASHEGGRNSPLHF.

This sequence joins TRBV10-3 and TRBJ2-7; TRBD2 is a possible D gene (6 bases). Germline V gene sequence: CDR1 ENHRY, CDR2 SYGVKD. The ends were cut back, 6 bases at V and 0 bases at J, with 12 bases in the middle. CDR3 length: 14 amino acids. In DNA, the CDR3 is TGTGCCATCAGGAGACTAGGGGACTCCTACGAGCAGTACTTC. Translation gives CAIRRLGDSYEQYF.